Shown below are 2 T cell receptor beta chains from a single sample sequenced in a study of T cells in Graves' hyperthyroidism and ophthalmopathy. The source material, RNA transcripts, was used to amplify TCR beta CDR3 regions. The HTBI primer set drove a first-round RT-PCR of the TCR CDR3. A single record per CDR3 protein comes from TCRdb applying MiXCR to the multiplex PCR reads. The table records a few hundred thousand distinct CDR3 sequences, roughly 46% of them present only once. Sequencing was performed on peripheral blood or thyroid tissue (not recorded which). These receptors came from an adult woman with Graves' disease, either hyperthyroidism or ophthalmopathy (not recorded which).

For this clonotype: A clone one base away is much larger, so this may be a read error. The rearrangement links TRBV12-3 or TRBV12-4 to TRBJ2-7; D is perhaps TRBD1 (5 bases). This CDR3 comprises 15 residues. V was shortened by 3 bases and J by 3 bases, with 15 bases between the two germline ends. The CDR3 DNA sequence: TGTGCCAGCAGTTTTGGACATTCGGGCCACTACGAGCAGTACTTC. It specifies CASSFGHSGHYEQYF.

This clonotype was counted ten times or more. V usage is TRBV20-1 and J usage is TRBJ2-5, with D possibly being TRBD1 or TRBD2 (7 bases each). CDR1 is DFQATT and CDR2 is SNEGSKA in the germline V gene (reference sequence). The length of the CDR3 is 15 residues. Trimming took 6 bases from V and 1 from J, leaving 18 bases between them. This CDR3 reads CSATGEGDTQETQYF. For the CDR3, the DNA is TGCAGTGCAACAGGGGAGGGGGACACCCAAGAGACCCAGTACTTC.